Each of the 17 T cell receptor beta chains below was sequenced from the same sample in a study of blood T cell repertoires in COVID-19. Clones were sequenced by immunoSEQ multiplex PCR, and TCRdb holds only the in-frame ones, with some missing. The profile covers over 200,000 clones, with 92% appearing a single time and 0.82% taken by the ten largest. Sequenced: peripheral blood. These TCRs come from a man between 60 and 75 years old with COVID-19, enrolled during active disease.

Note on this clone: An end of the junction differs from the germline gene, which may be a read error. This sequence joins TRBV18 and TRBJ2-3; TRBD2 agrees at 10 bases. The germline gives CDR1 KGHSH, CDR2 LQKENI. This CDR3 contains 18 residues. This chain's CDR3 is CASSPNSFGTSGTDTQYF. CDR3 in DNA: TGTGCCAGTTCACCTAATAGTTTCGGGACTAGCGGCACAGATACGCAGTATTTT.

This rearrangement joins TRBV27 to TRBJ1-3, with D uncertain. V shed 5 bases and J shed 0 bases, with 11 bases lying between them. CDR3 length: 15 residues. Germline CDR1 reads MNHEY; CDR2 reads SMNVEV (reference sequence). The CDR3 loop is CASSPRALSGNTIYF. The CDR3 DNA reads as TGTGCCAGCAGTCCCCGAGCCCTCTCTGGAAACACCATATATTTT.

The rearrangement uses TRBV29-1 and TRBJ2-5, with 7 bases lining up with TRBD2. Germline CDR1 reads SQVTM; CDR2 reads ANQGSEA. The CDR3 covers 15 residues. V gave up 0 bases and J gave up 6 bases; unmatched junction bases: 10. The CDR3 DNA reads as TGCAGCGTTGAAGATCGGGGCGGGAGAGGAAAGACCCAGTACTTC. It encodes CSVEDRGGRGKTQYF. The entire variable domain, with the rest obtained from reference TRBV29-1 and TRBJ2-5, is as follows: SAVISQKPSRDICQRGTSLTIQCQVDSQVTMMFWYRQQPGQSLTLIATANQGSEATYESGFVIDKFPISRPNLTFSTLTVSNMSPEDSSIYLCSVEDRGGRGKTQYFGPGTRLLVL.

The V gene is TRBV5-1, the J gene TRBJ1-6; D is perhaps TRBD1 (6 bases). Trimming removed 3 bases at V and 8 bases at J, with 12 bases between. The CDR3 consists of 14 residues. Germline lookup yields CDR1 SGHRS and CDR2 YFSETQ. Here the CDR3 DNA reads TGCGCCAGCAGCTCGGGGGGCCGGGATTCACCCCTCCACTTT. As protein: CASSSGGRDSPLHF.

The chain has TRBV10-3 and TRBJ1-1; 12 bases match TRBD1. Germline CDR1 ENHRY, CDR2 SYGVKD. The CDR3 loop spans 14 amino acids. After removal of 11 bases from V and 5 bases from J, the junction contained 9 bases not matched to a gene. The CDR3 coding sequence is TGTGCCGCCGGGGACAGGGGGCTAGGTACTGAAGCTTTCTTT. Its translation: CAAGDRGLGTEAFF.

CDR3: CASSIKGQGATNEKLFF. The DNA of the CDR3 is TGTGCCAGTAGTATTAAGGGACAGGGCGCAACTAATGAAAAACTGTTTTTT. The rearrangement links TRBV19 to TRBJ1-4; 9 nucleotides align to TRBD1. V lost 3 bases and J lost 0; bases outside the gene matches: 5. The germline CDR1 and CDR2 sequences are LNHDA and SQIVND (reference sequence). The CDR3 runs 17 residues.

As for this clone: Other DNA sequences in the same sample also yield this CDR3. The gene calls are TRBV11-2 and TRBJ1-1, with D perhaps matching TRBD1 (5 bases). V was shortened by 1 base and J by 1 base, with 7 bases between the two germline ends. Germline V lookup: CDR1 SGHAT, CDR2 FQNNGV. The CDR3 runs to 14 residues. CDR3 sequence (DNA): TGTGCCAGCAGCTTAGGGCAGGGGAACACTGAAGCTTTCTTT. Amino acids: CASSLGQGNTEAFF.

This chain uses TRBV19 with TRBJ1-5; TRBD1 is a possible D gene (5 bases). CDR1 is LNHDA and CDR2 is SQIVND in the germline V gene (reference sequence). V lost 6 bases and J 0 bases, leaving 15 bases between the germline ends. CDR3 length: 16 amino acids. Here the CDR3 reads CASSFTGAGSNQPQHF. The CDR3 region has the DNA TGTGCCAGTAGCTTCACTGGGGCTGGTAGCAATCAGCCCCAGCATTTT.

This clone showed up just a few times. The genes are TRBV9 and TRBJ1-2, with TRBD1 identical over 7 bases. This CDR3 has 15 amino acids. The V and J ends lost 4 bases and 4 bases, in that order; junction bases with no gene match: 10. Germline V gene sequence: CDR1 SGDLS, CDR2 YYNGEE. This chain's CDR3 is CASSPLDRPFYGYTF. The CDR3 DNA reads TGTGCCAGCAGCCCCCTGGACAGGCCGTTCTATGGCTACACCTTC.

This chain links TRBV15 with TRBJ2-7; 9 nucleotides line up with TRBD1. CDR3 size: 16 residues. Germline V gives CDR1 LNHNV, CDR2 YYDKDF (reference sequence). Germline trimming cut 2 bases from V and 7 bases from J; bases unmatched to any gene: 12. The CDR3 DNA reads TGTGCCACCAGCAGACCCGGGACAGGGACCCTCCGGGAGCAGTACTTC. Its translation: CATSRPGTGTLREQYF.

The chain couples TRBV2 to TRBJ1-1; possibly TRBD1 for D (6 bases). Germline V gene lookup returns CDR1 SNHLY and CDR2 FYNNEI. With 6 bases removed from V and 2 bases from J, the gap between germline ends came to 19 bases. The CDR3 loop spans 16 amino acids. The CDR3 loop reads CASRARQVAFNTEAFF. CDR3 in DNA: TGTGCCAGCAGGGCCCGACAGGTCGCCTTTAACACTGAAGCTTTCTTT.

The chain has TRBV19 and TRBJ2-7; 7 bases are a match to TRBD1. V lost 6 bases and J lost 3; bases outside the gene matches: 5. The CDR3 sequence is 13 residues long. Germline V gives CDR1 LNHDA, CDR2 SQIVND (reference sequence). The CDR3 protein is CASSDRVGYEQYF. The CDR3 nucleotides read TGTGCCAGTAGCGACAGGGTTGGCTACGAGCAGTACTTC.

The chain is built from TRBV11-2 and TRBJ1-6; 7 positions match TRBD1. The CDR3 runs to 16 residues. CDR1 SGHAT and CDR2 FQNNGV come from the germline V gene. V shed 2 bases, J shed 9 bases, and the junction held 10 bases outside the gene matches. CDR3 region: CASSLRFRTGGSPLHF. The DNA for the CDR3 is TGTGCCAGCAGCTTACGATTCAGGACAGGCGGTTCACCCCTCCACTTT.

V and J are TRBV20-1 and TRBJ1-2; D may be TRBD1 (5 bases). Trimming removed 5 bases at V and 5 bases at J, with 9 bases between. Per the germline V gene, CDR1 is DFQATT and CDR2 is SNEGSKA (reference sequence). The CDR3 has 11 amino acids. CDR3 loop: CSAPGGYGYTF. CDR3 nucleotide sequence: TGCAGTGCTCCGGGGGGATATGGCTACACCTTC.

This chain connects TRBV7-9 to TRBJ2-3, with D possibly being TRBD1 (5 bases). This CDR3 comprises 16 residues. V was shortened by 5 bases and J by 0 bases, with 15 bases between the two germline ends. CDR1 SEHNR and CDR2 FQNEAQ come from the germline V gene (reference sequence). The CDR3 region has the DNA TGTGCCAGCAGCCTTAGCCTGGGGCCCAGCACAGATACGCAGTATTTT. As protein: CASSLSLGPSTDTQYF.

In this sample, this clone turned up a few times. V is TRBV12-3 or TRBV12-4 and J is TRBJ2-1; perhaps TRBD2 as D (5 bases). This CDR3 region has 13 residues. The V end lost 8 bases, the J end lost 6 bases, and 14 bases lay between the germline ends. CDR3 amino acids: CASSGNLGNEQFF. The CDR3 bases are TGTGCCAGCTCGGGAAATCTTGGCAATGAGCAGTTCTTC.

This chain connects TRBV7-2 to TRBJ2-3, with 8 positions matching TRBD2. Germline V lookup: CDR1 SGHTA, CDR2 FQGNSA. The CDR3 spans 15 residues. Trimming cost V 2 bases and J 5 bases; bases outside gene matches: 6. The CDR3 here is CASSLTGGLVDTQYF. CDR3 sequence (DNA): TGTGCCAGCAGCTTAACGGGAGGGTTAGTAGATACGCAGTATTTT.